The 4 T cell receptor beta chains below all came from one sample that was sequenced in a study of CD8 T cells in Susac syndrome. Reverse transcription of roughly 0.45 to 1 ug RNA used random hexamers. TCRdb passed the immunoSEQ multiplex PCR reads through MiXCR, listing each CDR3 protein once. The sample holds around 150,000 distinct CDR3 sequences, roughly 94% seen once. Sequenced material: CD8+ T cells from PBMCs. The source is a human donor with Susac syndrome.

V usage is TRBV4-1 and J usage is TRBJ1-2; the match to TRBD1 covers 9 bases. The J segment lost 6 bases and the V segment lost 3 bases, leaving 8 bases of the junction unmatched. Germline V gene data show CDR1 as MGHRA and CDR2 as YSYEKL. CDR3 length equals 15 residues. CDR3 nucleotides: TGCGCCAGCAGCCATTACTTTGGACAGGGGAATGGCTACACCTTC. Translating it yields CASSHYFGQGNGYTF.

This clonotype occurred once. The chain joins TRBV20-1 to TRBJ2-7, with a possible D match to TRBD1 (6 bases). The CDR3 is 13 residues long. V lost 3 bases to trimming and J lost 3 bases, with 12 bases between them. Germline assignment: CDR1 DFQATT and CDR2 SNEGSKA (reference sequence). CDR3 nucleotide sequence: TGCAGTGCTAGCCCGGACAGCCTCTACGAGCAGTACTTC. Its protein is CSASPDSLYEQYF.

V is TRBV9 and J is TRBJ2-3; no firm D call. The CDR3 is made up of 15 amino acids. The V end was cut by 4 bases, the J end by 0 bases, with 12 bases between. Germline values: CDR1 SGDLS, CDR2 YYNGEE. The CDR3 sequence: CASSPGSGSTDTQYF. The CDR3, as DNA: TGTGCCAGCAGCCCCGGCTCCGGGAGCACAGATACGCAGTATTTT.

This sequence joins TRBV29-1 and TRBJ1-4, with a possible D match to TRBD1 (5 bases). Germline V lookup: CDR1 SQVTM, CDR2 ANQGSEA. CDR3 length: 14 amino acids. V lost 7 bases and J lost 5, with 17 bases in between. CDR3 DNA: TGCAGCGCACTAGACAGTCCCGACAATGAAAAACTGTTTTTT. As protein: CSALDSPDNEKLFF.